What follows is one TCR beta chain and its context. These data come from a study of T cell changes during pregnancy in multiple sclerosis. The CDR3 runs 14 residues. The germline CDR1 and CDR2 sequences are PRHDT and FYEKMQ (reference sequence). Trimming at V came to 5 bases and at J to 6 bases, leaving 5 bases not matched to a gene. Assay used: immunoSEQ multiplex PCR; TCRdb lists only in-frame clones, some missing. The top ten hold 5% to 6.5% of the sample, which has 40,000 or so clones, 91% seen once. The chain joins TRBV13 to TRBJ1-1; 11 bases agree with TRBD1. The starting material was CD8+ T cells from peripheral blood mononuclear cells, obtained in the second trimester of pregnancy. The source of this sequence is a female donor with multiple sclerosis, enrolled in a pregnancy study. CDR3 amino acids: CASSTGTGGAEAFF. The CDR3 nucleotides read TGTGCCAGCAGCACCGGGACAGGGGGGGCTGAAGCTTTCTTT.